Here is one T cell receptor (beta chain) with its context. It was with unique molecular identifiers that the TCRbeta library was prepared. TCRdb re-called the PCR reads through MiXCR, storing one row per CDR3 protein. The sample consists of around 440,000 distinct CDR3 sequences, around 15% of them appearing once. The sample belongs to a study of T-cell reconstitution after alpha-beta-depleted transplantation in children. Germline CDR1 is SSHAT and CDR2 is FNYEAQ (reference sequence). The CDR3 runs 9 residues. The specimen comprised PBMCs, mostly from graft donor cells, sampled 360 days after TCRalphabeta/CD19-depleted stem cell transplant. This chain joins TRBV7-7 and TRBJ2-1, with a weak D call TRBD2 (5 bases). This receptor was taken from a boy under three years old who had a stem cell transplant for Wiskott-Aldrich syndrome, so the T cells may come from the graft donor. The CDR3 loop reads CAAEGEQFF. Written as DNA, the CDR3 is TGTGCTGCAGAGGGTGAGCAGTTCTTC.